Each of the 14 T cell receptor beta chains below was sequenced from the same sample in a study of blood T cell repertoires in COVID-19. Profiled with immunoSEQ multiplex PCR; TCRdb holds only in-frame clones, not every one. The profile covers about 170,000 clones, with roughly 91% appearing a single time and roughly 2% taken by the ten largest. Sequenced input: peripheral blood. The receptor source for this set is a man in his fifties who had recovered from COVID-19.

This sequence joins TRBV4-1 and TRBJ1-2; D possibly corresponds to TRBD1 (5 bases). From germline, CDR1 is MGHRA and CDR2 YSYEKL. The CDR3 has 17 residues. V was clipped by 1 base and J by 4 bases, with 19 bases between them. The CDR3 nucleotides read TGCGCCAGCAGCCAAGCGGTCTCGGGGGGGAACCTCTATGGCTACACCTTC. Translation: CASSQAVSGGNLYGYTF.

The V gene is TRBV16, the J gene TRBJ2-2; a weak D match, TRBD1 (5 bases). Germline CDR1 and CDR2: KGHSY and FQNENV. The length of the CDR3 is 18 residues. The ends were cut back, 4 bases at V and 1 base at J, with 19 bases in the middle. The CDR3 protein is CASSPPLGASVNTGELFF. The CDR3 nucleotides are TGTGCCAGCAGCCCCCCCTTAGGGGCGTCTGTGAACACCGGGGAGCTGTTTTTT.

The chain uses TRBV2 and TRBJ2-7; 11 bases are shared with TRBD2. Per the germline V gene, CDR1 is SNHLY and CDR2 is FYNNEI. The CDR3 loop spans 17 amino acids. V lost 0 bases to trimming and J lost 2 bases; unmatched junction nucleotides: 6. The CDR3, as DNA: TGTGCCAGCAGTGAAGCGGGGACTAGCGGCCTAACCTACGAGCAGTACTTC. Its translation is CASSEAGTSGLTYEQYF.

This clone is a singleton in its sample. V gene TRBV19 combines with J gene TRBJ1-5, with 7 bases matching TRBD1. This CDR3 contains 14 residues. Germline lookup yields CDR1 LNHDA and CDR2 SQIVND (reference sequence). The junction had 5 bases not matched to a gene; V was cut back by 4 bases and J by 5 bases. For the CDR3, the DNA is TGTGCCAGTAGTAGACAGGGCTCCGATCAGCCCCAGCATTTT. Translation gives CASSRQGSDQPQHF.

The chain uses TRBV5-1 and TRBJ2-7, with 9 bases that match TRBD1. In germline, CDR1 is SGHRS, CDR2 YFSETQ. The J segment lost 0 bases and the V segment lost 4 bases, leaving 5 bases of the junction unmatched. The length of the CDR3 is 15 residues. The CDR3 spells CASSPGTGHSYEQYF. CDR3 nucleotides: TGCGCCAGCAGCCCTGGGACAGGGCACTCCTACGAGCAGTACTTC.

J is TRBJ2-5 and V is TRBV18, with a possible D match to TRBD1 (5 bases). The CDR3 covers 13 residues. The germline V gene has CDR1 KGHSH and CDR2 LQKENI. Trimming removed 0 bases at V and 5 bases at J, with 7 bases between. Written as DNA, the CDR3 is TGTGCCAGCTCACCACCCCCAGGGGAGACCCAGTACTTC. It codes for CASSPPPGETQYF.

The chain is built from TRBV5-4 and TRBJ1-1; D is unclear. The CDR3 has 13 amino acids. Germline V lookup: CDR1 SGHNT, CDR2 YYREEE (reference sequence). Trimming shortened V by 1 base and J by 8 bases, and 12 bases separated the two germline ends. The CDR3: CASSLPQDPEAFF. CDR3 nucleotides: TGTGCCAGCAGCTTGCCCCAGGATCCCGAAGCTTTCTTT.

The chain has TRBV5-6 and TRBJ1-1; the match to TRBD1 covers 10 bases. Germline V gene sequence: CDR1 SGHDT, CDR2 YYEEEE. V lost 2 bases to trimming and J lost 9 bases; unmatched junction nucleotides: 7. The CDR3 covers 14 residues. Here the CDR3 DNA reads TGTGCCAGCAGCTTAAGACAGGGGGCTAGGAAAGCTTTCTTT. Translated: CASSLRQGARKAFF. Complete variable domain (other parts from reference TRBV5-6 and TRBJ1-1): DAGVTQSPTHLIKTRGQQVTLRCSPKSGHDTVSWYQQALGQGPQFIFQYYEEEERQRGNFPDRFSGHQFPNYSSELNVNALLLGDSALYLCASSLRQGARKAFFGQGTRLTVV.

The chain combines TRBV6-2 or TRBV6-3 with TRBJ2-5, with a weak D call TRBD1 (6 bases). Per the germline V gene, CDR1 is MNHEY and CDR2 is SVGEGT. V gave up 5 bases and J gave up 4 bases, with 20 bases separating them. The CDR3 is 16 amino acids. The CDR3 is CASSRGGLTKGETQYF. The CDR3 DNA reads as TGTGCCAGCAGTAGAGGGGGATTAACTAAGGGAGAGACCCAGTACTTC.

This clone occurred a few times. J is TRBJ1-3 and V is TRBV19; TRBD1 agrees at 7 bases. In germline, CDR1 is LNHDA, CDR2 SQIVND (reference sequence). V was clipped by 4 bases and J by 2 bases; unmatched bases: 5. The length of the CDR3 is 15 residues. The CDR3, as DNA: TGTGCCAGTAGTACGGGACAGCATACTGGAAACACCATATATTTT. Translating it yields CASSTGQHTGNTIYF.

The CDR3 spells CASSQAGSGYHYF. The CDR3 DNA sequence: TGTGCCAGCAGCCAAGCGGGTAGCGGGTACCATTACTTC. J is TRBJ2-5 and V is TRBV3-1 (or the pseudogene TRBV3-2); TRBD2 agrees at 7 bases. Germline CDR1 LGHDT, CDR2 YNNKEL (reference sequence). The CDR3 has 13 amino acids. With 1 base clipped from V and 14 bases from J, the junction kept 10 bases outside the gene matches.

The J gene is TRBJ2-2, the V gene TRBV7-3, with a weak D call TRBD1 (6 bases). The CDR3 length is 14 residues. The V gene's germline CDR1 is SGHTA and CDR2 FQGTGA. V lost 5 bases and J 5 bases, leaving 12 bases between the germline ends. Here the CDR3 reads CASSPTTGTGELFF. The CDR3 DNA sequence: TGTGCCAGCAGCCCCACTACAGGGACCGGGGAGCTGTTTTTT.

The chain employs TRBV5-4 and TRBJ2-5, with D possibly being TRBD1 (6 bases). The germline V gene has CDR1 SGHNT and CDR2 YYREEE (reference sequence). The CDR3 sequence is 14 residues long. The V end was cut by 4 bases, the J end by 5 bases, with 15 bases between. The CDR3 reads CASSNRRGGETQYF. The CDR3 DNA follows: TGTGCCAGCAGCAATCGCAGGGGCGGGGAGACCCAGTACTTC. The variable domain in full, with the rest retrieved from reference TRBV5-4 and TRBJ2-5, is ETGVTQSPTHLIKTRGQQVTLRCSSQSGHNTVSWYQQALGQGPQFIFQYYREEENGRGNFPPRFSGLQFPNYSSELNVNALELDDSALYLCASSNRRGGETQYFGPGTRLLVL.

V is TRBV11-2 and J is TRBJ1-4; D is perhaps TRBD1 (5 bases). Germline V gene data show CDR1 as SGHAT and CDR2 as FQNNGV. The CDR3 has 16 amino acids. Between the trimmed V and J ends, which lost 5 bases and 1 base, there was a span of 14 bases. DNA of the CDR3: TGTGCCAGCAGCGCAACAGGACGTGGAACTAATGAAAAACTGTTTTTT. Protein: CASSATGRGTNEKLFF.